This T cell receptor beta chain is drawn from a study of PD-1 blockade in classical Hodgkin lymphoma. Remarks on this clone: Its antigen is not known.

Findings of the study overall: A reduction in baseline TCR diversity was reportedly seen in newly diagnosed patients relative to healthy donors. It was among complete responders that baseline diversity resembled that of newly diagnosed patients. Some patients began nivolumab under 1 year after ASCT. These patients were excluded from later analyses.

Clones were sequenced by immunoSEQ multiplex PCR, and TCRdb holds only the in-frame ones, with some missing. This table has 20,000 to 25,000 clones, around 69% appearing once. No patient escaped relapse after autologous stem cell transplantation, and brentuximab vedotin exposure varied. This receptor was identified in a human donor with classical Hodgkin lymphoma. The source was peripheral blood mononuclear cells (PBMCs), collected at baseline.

The CDR3 protein is CASSPGDTQYF. CDR3 DNA sequence: TGTGCCAGCTCACCGGGGGATACGCAGTATTTT. V usage is TRBV18 and J usage is TRBJ2-3; D is ambiguous. Per the germline V gene, CDR1 is KGHSH and CDR2 is LQKENI. V was clipped by 3 bases and J by 6 bases, with 4 bases between them. This CDR3 contains 11 residues.